The text below deals with one T cell receptor beta chain. This entry belongs to a study of radiotherapy plus CTLA-4 blockade in lung cancer. Sequenced by immunoSEQ multiplex PCR; TCRdb stores in-frame clones only, minus some. The sample carries roughly 130,000 clones, 85% to 90% recorded once. V lost 4 bases and J 2 bases, leaving 11 bases between the germline ends. Germline assignment: CDR1 SGHRS and CDR2 YFSETQ. This CDR3 spans 14 amino acids. The starting material was peripheral blood, obtained from a patient treated with radiotherapy plus ipilimumab. The TCR sequence derives from a human donor with non-small cell lung cancer that progressed on radiotherapy plus ipilimumab. J is TRBJ2-3 and V is TRBV5-1; possible D gene TRBD2, 6 bases. The DNA of the CDR3 is TGCGCCAGCAGCACCGGGACTTTCACAGATACGCAGTATTTT. Encoded protein: CASSTGTFTDTQYF.